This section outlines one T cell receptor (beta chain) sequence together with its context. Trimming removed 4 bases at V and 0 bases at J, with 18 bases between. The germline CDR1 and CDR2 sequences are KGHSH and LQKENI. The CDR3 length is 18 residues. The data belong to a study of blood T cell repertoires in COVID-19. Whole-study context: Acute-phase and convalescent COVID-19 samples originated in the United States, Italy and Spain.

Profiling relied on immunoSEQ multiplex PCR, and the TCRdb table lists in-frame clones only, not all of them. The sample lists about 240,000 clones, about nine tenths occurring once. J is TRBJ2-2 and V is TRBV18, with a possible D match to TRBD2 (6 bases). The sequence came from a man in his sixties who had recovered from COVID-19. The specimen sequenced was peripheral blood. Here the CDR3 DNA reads TGTGCCAGCTCACTCCGGTTTGGCGGGGTGTCGAACACCGGGGAGCTGTTTTTT. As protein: CASSLRFGGVSNTGELFF.